The rows below give T cell receptor beta chains drawn from one sample of a study of T-cell memory formation after mild COVID-19. TCRdb re-derived calls from the 5' RACE reads in MiXCR, one entry per CDR3 protein. The table includes roughly 160,000 distinct CDR3 sequences, approximately 12% detected once. Sequencing was performed on PBMCs or a T cell subset sorted from them (not recorded which). These receptors originate from a man younger than 35 who had mild COVID-19 (a few samples of this study predate the infection). Cell type and time point are not known. Both conserved end residues are part of each CDR3. The D gene is left open where the match is weak. Expanded clones are given a class, and other clones once, few, many or no size at all.

D	V	J	size	DNA	CDR3
.	TRBV4-3	TRBJ2-3	many	TGCGCCAGCAGCCAAGTCCGTACAGATACGCAGTATTTT	CASSQVRTDTQYF
.	TRBV28	TRBJ1-5	.	TGTGCCAGCAGCACTCAGCCCCAGCATTTT	CASSTQPQHF
.	TRBV20-1	TRBJ1-2	.	TGCAGTGCTAGTCCGGGGTTTTACTATGGCTACACCTTC	CSASPGFYYGYTF
.	TRBV5-1	TRBJ2-1	.	TGCGCCAGCACCAGCGTCGGGGCGGGGAATGAGCAGTTCTTC	CASTSVGAGNEQFF
TRBD2	TRBV7-2	TRBJ2-5	.	TGTGCCAGCAGTGCGGGGGCCGGGAGGGAAGAGACCCAGTACTTC	CASSAGAGREETQYF
TRBD2	TRBV20-1	TRBJ2-7	few	TGCAGTGCTAGCTCTAGCGGGGAGAGCTCCTACGAGCAGTACTTC	CSASSSGESSYEQYF
TRBD1	TRBV11-2	TRBJ2-3	few	TGTGCCAGCAGCCCAAGGGGCAGGGGGCCAGATACGCAGTATTTT	CASSPRGRGPDTQYF
.	TRBV15	TRBJ1-2	many	TGTGCCACCAGCAGAGATTTAACAGGATGGAGTGGCTACACCTTC	CATSRDLTGWSGYTF
.	TRBV28	TRBJ2-2	many	TGTGCCAGCACCCGTGGGGGCGCACTAGGGGAGCTGTTTTTT	CASTRGGALGELFF
.	TRBV20-1	TRBJ2-3	few	TGCAGTGCTACCCGGACTCCTGCCACAGATACGCAGTATTTT	CSATRTPATDTQYF
.	TRBV20-1	TRBJ2-3	few	TGCAGTGCTAATCCGGTTGACTTGACAGATACGCAGTATTTT	CSANPVDLTDTQYF
.	TRBV20-1	TRBJ1-1	.	TGCAGTGCTAGAGTACGGTGGGGGCACATGAACACTGAAGCTTTCTTT	CSARVRWGHMNTEAFF
.	TRBV19	TRBJ1-5	.	TGTGCCAGTGAGGCGCAAAATCAGCCCCAGCATTTT	CASEAQNQPQHF
TRBD2	TRBV7-3	TRBJ2-5	once	TGTGCCAGCAGCTTACTAGCGGGGGCTCAAGAGACCCAGTACTTC	CASSLLAGAQETQYF
.	TRBV6-6	TRBJ1-4	many	TGTGCCAGCACTGCTGGCCTACGTAATGAAAAACTGTTTTTT	CASTAGLRNEKLFF
.	TRBV7-6	TRBJ2-7	.	TGTGCCAGCAGCTTCGGACCGCGGGGCGAGCAGTACTTC	CASSFGPRGEQYF
TRBD1	TRBV4-3	TRBJ1-3	few	TGCGCCAGCAGCCATGGGGGGACAGCCTCTGGAAACACCATATATTTT	CASSHGGTASGNTIYF
TRBD1	TRBV18	TRBJ1-1	few	TGTGCCAGCTCCGCTTCACAGGGGATCACTGAAGCTTTCTTT	CASSASQGITEAFF
.	TRBV5-4	TRBJ2-5	few	TGTGCCAGCAGCGACCGGGACCGCTTGTACCAACAGACCCAGTACTTC	CASSDRDRLYQQTQYF
TRBD1	TRBV4-1	TRBJ2-3	few	TGCGCCAGCAGCCAAGTCCGCGGACAGGACACAGATACGCAGTATTTT	CASSQVRGQDTDTQYF
TRBD1	TRBV5-1	TRBJ1-1	few	TGCGCCAGCAGCTTGGTCGGGGCAGGGGGCACTGAAGCTTTCTTT	CASSLVGAGGTEAFF
.	TRBV12-3/TRBV12-4	TRBJ2-5	many	TGTGCCAGCAGTCCCTTTCAAATTGGGGAGACCCAGTACTTC	CASSPFQIGETQYF
.	TRBV6-2/TRBV6-3	TRBJ2-2	few	TGTGCCAGCAGTCGGGACGGCCCCTTGAACACCGGGGAGCTGTTTTTT	CASSRDGPLNTGELFF
.	TRBV29-1	TRBJ2-5	many	TGCAGCGTTGAGGACCAGGTGGAGACCCAGTACTTC	CSVEDQVETQYF
TRBD1	TRBV12-3/TRBV12-4	TRBJ1-5	few	TGTGCCAGCAGTTTTAACAGGGGGCCGGAGCAGCCCCAGCATTTT	CASSFNRGPEQPQHF
.	TRBV12-3/TRBV12-4	TRBJ1-5	few	TGTGCCAGCAGTTTGGTTCGTCAGCCCCAGCATTTT	CASSLVRQPQHF
TRBD2	TRBV7-2	TRBJ2-5	many	TGTGCCAGCAGCTCAGCGGGGGCCCAAGAGACCCAGTACTTC	CASSSAGAQETQYF
.	TRBV28	TRBJ2-1	.	TGTGCCAGCAGTTTTAGCGGACAGAGAGTGCTCTTC	CASSFSGQRVLF
.	TRBV6-6	TRBJ2-1	few	TGTGCCAGCGTCATAAATACCTACAATGAGCAGTTCTTC	CASVINTYNEQFF
.	TRBV18	TRBJ1-1	few	TGTGCCAGCTCACCCCTTTTAATAGGGGCGAACACTGAAGCTTTCTTT	CASSPLLIGANTEAFF
TRBD1	TRBV20-1	TRBJ1-4	many	TGTCTCGGACAGGGTAATGAAAAACTGTTTTTT	CLGQGNEKLFF
TRBD1	TRBV28	TRBJ2-2	few	TGTGCCAGCAGTCCCGGACAGGGGCACGGGGAGCTGTTTTTT	CASSPGQGHGELFF
TRBD1	TRBV28	TRBJ1-5	.	TGTGCCAGCAGCCCCCTCGTAGGGGGCTTGTATCAGCCCCAGCATTTT	CASSPLVGGLYQPQHF
.	TRBV7-2	TRBJ2-7	many	TGTGCCAGCAGCCGAGCTTTCTCCCGGGACACCTACGAGCAGTACTTC	CASSRAFSRDTYEQYF
TRBD1	TRBV10-3	TRBJ2-7	.	TGTGCCATCAGTAGGGGGACAGTCAACGAGCAGTACTTC	CAISRGTVNEQYF
.	TRBV7-2	TRBJ2-5	.	TGTGCCAGCAGCTTAATGGGCTTCCAAGAGACCCAGTACTTC	CASSLMGFQETQYF
TRBD1	TRBV9	TRBJ1-3	few	TGTGCCAGCAGCGTAGACAGGGGAGGAAACACCATATATTTT	CASSVDRGGNTIYF
.	TRBV5-1	TRBJ1-3	.	TGCGCCAGCAGCTTGGGTCAAGAAAGCTCTGGAAACACCATATATTTT	CASSLGQESSGNTIYF
.	TRBV27	TRBJ2-2	.	TGTGCCAGCAGTTTGAAGGGATTCGGGGAGCTGTTTTTT	CASSLKGFGELFF
TRBD1	TRBV12-3/TRBV12-4	TRBJ1-3	.	TGTGCCAGCAGTTCCAGGGACAGGGCTCCTGGAAACACCATATATTTT	CASSSRDRAPGNTIYF
.	TRBV12-3/TRBV12-4	TRBJ2-1	few	TGTGCCAGCAGGCGGTGGAGTGAGCAGTTCTTC	CASRRWSEQFF
.	TRBV3-2	TRBJ2-7	few	TGTGCCAGCAGCCTCGGTGGGGGTTTTACCCCAACGGGACCCGTTCAGTCGTACGAGCAGTACTTC	CASSLGGGFTPTGPVQSYEQYF
TRBD1	TRBV7-6	TRBJ1-3	few	TGTGCCAGCAGCTTGGAGACAGGGACTCTCTCTGGAAACACCATATATTTT	CASSLETGTLSGNTIYF